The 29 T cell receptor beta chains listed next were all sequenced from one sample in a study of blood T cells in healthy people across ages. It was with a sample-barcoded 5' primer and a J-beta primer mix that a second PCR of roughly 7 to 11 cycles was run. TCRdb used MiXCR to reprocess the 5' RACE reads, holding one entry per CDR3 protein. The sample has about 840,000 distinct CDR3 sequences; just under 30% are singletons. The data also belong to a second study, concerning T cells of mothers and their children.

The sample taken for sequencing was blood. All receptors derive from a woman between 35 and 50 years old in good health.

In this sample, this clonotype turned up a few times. The CDR3 is CASSHSRVRNEKLFF. The CDR3 DNA follows: TGTGCCAGCAGCCATTCCAGGGTGAGAAATGAAAAACTGTTTTTT. V usage is TRBV3-1 and J usage is TRBJ1-4; tentatively, D is TRBD1 (5 bases). This CDR3 region has 15 residues. Germline values: CDR1 LGHDT, CDR2 YNNKEL (reference sequence). V was clipped by 3 bases and J by 5 bases, with 13 bases between them.

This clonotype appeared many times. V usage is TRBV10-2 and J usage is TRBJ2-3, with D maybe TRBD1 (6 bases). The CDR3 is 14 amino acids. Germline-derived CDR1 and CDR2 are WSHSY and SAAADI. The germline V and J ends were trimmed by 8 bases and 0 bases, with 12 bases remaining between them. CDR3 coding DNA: TGCGCCAGCTTTACAGGGTTGAGCACAGATACGCAGTATTTT. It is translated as CASFTGLSTDTQYF.

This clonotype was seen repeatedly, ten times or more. Written as DNA, the CDR3 is TGTGCCAGTCGACAGTACAATGAGCAGTTCTTC. Translation gives CASRQYNEQFF. The genes are TRBV7-2 and TRBJ2-1; maybe TRBD1 (5 bases). Trimming removed 9 bases from V and 4 bases from J, with 7 bases in between. Germline V CDR1 and CDR2: SGHTA, FQGNSA. The CDR3 runs to 11 residues.

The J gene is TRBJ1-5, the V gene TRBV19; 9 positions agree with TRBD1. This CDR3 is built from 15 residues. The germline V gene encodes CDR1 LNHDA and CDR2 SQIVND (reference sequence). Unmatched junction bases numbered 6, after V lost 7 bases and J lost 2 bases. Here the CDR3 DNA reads TGTGCCAGTACCACAGGGGGCTCTGGCAATCAGCCCCAGCATTTT. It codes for CASTTGGSGNQPQHF.

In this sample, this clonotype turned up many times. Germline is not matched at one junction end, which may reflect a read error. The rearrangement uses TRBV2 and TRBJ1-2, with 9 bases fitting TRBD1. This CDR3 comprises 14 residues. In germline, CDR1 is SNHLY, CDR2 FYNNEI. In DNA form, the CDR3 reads TGTGCCACCAGTACAGGGGGCGCCGGCTATGGCTACACCTTC. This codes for CATSTGGAGYGYTF.

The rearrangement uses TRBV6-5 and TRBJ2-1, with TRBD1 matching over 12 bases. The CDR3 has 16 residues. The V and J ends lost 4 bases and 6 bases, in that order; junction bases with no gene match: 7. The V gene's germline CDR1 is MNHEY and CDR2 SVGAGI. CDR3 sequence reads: CASSLTGTGGLNEQFF. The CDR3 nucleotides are TGTGCCAGCAGTTTAACCGGGACAGGGGGCCTCAATGAGCAGTTCTTC.

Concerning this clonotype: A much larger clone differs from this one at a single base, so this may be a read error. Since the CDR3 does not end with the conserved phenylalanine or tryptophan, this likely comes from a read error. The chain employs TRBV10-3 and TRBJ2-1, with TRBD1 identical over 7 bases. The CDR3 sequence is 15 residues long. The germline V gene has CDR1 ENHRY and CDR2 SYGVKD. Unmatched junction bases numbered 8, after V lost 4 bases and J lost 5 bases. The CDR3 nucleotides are TGTGCCATCAGTGTGATGACAGGGACGAACAATGAGCAGTTCGTC. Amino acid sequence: CAISVMTGTNNEQFV.

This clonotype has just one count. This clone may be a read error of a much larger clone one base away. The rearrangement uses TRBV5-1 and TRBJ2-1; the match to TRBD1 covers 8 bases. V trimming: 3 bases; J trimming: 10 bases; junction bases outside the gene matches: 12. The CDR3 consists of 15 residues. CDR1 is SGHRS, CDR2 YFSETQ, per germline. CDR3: CASSSNRGVREEQFF. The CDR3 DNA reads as TGCGCCAGCAGCTCGAACAGGGGGGTTCGCGAGGAGCAGTTCTTC.

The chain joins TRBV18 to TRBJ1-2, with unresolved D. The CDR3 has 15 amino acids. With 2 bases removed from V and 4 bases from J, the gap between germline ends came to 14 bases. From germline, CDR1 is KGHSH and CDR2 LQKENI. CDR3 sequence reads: CASSPDPTPTYGYTF. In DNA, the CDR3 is TGTGCCAGCTCACCAGATCCGACCCCTACCTATGGCTACACCTTC.

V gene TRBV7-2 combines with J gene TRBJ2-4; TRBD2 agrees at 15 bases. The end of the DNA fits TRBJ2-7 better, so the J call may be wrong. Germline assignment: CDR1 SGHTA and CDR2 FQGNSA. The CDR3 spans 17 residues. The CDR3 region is CASSSGLAGGFTYEQYF. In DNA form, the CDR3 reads TGTGCCAGCAGCTCGGGACTAGCGGGGGGTTTTACCTACGAGCAGTACTTC.

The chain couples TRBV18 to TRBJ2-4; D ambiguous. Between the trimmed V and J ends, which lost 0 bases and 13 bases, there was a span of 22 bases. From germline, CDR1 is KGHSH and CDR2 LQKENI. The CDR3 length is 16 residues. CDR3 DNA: TGTGCCAGCTCACCACCGGTGGGCGGCACCTACAATGAGCAGTACTTC. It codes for CASSPPVGGTYNEQYF.

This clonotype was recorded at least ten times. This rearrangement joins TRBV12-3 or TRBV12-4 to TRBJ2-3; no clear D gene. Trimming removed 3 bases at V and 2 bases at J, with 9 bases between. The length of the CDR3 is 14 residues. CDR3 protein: CASSFADLTDTQYF. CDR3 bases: TGTGCCAGCAGTTTCGCGGACCTCACAGATACGCAGTATTTT.

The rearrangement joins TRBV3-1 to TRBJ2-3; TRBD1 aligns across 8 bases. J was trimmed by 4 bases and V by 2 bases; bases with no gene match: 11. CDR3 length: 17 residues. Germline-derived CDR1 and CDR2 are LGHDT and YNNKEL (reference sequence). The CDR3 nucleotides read TGTGCCAGCAGCCAACTCAGTCAGGGGGCACTTGCAGATACGCAGTATTTT. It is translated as CASSQLSQGALADTQYF.

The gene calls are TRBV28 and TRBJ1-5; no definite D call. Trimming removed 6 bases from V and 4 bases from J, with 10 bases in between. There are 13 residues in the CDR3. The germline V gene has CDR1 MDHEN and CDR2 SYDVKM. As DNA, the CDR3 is TGTGCCAGCAGAATCCAGCTTAATCAGCCCCAGCATTTT. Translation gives CASRIQLNQPQHF.

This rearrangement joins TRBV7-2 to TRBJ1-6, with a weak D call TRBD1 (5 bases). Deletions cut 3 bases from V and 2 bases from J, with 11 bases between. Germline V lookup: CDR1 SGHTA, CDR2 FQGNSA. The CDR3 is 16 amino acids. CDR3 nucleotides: TGTGCCAGCAGCTTTAGGGGCCCAACCTATAATTCACCCCTCCACTTT. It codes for CASSFRGPTYNSPLHF. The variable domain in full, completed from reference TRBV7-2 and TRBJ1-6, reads GAGVSQSPSNKVTEKGKDVELRCDPISGHTALYWYRQSLGQGLEFLIYFQGNSAPDKSGLPSDRFSAERTGGSVSTLTIQRTQQEDSAVYLCASSFRGPTYNSPLHFGNGTRLTVT.

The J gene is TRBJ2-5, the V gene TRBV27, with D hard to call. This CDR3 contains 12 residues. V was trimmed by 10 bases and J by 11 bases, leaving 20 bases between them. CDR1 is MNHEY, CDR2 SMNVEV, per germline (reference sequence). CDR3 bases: TGTGCCACTTGGACCGTGCGTACGAGGCAGTACTTC. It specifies CATWTVRTRQYF.

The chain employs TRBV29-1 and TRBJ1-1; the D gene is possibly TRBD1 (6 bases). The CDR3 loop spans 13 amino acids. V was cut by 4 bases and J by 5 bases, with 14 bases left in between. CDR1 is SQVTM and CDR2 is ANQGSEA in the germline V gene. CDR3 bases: TGCAGCGTTGCCCCCAGGGGAATGACTGAAGCTTTCTTT. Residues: CSVAPRGMTEAFF.

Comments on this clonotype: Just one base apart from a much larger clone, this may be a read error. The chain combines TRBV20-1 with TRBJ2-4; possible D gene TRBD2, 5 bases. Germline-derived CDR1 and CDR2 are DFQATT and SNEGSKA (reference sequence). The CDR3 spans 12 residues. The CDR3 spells CSAEGSENTQYF. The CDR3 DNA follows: TGCAGTGCCGAGGGCAGCGAAAACACTCAGTACTTC.

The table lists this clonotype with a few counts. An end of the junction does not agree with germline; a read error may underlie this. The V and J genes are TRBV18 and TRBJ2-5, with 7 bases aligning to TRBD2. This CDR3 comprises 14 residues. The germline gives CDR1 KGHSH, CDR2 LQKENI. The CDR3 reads CAGSPVGGSETQYF. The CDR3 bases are TGTGCCGGCTCACCAGTCGGGGGGTCGGAGACCCAGTACTTC.

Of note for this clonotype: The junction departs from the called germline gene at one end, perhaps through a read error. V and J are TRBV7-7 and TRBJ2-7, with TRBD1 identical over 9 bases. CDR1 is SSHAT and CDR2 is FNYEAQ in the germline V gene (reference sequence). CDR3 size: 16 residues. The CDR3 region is CASSLALGGQGIKQYF. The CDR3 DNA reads TGTGCTAGCAGCTTAGCGCTGGGGGGACAGGGAATCAAGCAGTACTTC.

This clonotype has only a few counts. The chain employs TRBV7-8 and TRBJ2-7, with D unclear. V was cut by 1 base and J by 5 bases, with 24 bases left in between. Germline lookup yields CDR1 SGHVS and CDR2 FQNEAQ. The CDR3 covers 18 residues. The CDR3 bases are TGTGCCAGCAGCTTAGGGCTGTTCTCCCGGGCCAGAGTGGACGAGCAGTACTTC. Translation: CASSLGLFSRARVDEQYF. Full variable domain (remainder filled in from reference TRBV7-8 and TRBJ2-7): GAGVSQSPRYKVAKRGQDVALRCDPISGHVSLFWYQQALGQGPEFLTYFQNEAQLDKSGLPSDRFFAERPEGSVSTLKIQRTQQEDSAVYLCASSLGLFSRARVDEQYFGPGTRLTVT.

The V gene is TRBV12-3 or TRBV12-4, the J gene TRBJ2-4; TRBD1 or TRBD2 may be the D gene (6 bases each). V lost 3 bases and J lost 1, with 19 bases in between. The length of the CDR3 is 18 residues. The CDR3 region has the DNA TGTGCCAGCAGTTTTAGGGGGGCTGGAAATCGGGCCAAAAACATTCAGTACTTC. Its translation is CASSFRGAGNRAKNIQYF.

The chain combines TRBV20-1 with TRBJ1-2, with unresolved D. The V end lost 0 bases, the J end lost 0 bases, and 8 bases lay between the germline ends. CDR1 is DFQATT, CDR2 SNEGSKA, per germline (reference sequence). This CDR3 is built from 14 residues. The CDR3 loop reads CSARDPEANYGYTF. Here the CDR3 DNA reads TGCAGTGCTAGAGATCCAGAAGCTAACTATGGCTACACCTTC.

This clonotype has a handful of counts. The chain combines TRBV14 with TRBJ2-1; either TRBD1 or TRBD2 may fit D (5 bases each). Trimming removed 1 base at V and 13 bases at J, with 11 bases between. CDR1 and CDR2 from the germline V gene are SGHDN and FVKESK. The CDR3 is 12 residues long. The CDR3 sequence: CASSQGGVLQFF. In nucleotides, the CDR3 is TGTGCCAGCAGCCAAGGAGGGGTCTTACAGTTCTTC.

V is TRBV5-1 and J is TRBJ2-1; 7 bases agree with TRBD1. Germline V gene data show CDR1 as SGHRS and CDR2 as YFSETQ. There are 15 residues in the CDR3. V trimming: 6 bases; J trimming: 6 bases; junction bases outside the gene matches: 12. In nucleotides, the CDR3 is TGCGCCAGCACTGAGAACGTACAGGGGATCAATGAGCAGTTCTTC. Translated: CASTENVQGINEQFF.

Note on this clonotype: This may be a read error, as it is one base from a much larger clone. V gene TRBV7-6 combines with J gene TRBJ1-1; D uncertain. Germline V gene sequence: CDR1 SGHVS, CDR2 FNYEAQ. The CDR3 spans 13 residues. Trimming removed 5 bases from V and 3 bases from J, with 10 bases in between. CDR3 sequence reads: CASSMGLHTEAFF. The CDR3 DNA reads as TGTGCCAGCAGCATGGGTCTTCACACTGAAGCTTTCTTT.

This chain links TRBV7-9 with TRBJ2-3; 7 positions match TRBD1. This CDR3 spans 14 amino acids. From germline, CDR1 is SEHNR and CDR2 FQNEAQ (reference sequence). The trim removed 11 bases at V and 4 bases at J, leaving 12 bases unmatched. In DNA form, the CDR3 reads TGTGCCGGTAGAGTACAGGGGAGACCAGATACGCAGTATTTT. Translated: CAGRVQGRPDTQYF.

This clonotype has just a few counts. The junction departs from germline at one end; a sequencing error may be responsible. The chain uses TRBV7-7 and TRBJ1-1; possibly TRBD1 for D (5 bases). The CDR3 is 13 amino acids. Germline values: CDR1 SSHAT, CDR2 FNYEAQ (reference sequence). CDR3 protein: CASSLGEETEAFF. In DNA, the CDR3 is TGTGCTAGCAGCTTAGGGGAAGAGACTGAAGCTTTCTTT.

CDR3 residues: CASRSQMQETQYF. CDR3 bases: TGTGCCAGCAGAAGTCAGATGCAAGAGACCCAGTACTTC. The V call is TRBV6-6, the J call TRBJ2-5; D is unclear. Trimming took 6 bases from V and 2 from J, leaving 10 bases between them. Germline CDR1 and CDR2: MNHNY and SVGAGI (reference sequence). The CDR3 totals 13 residues.